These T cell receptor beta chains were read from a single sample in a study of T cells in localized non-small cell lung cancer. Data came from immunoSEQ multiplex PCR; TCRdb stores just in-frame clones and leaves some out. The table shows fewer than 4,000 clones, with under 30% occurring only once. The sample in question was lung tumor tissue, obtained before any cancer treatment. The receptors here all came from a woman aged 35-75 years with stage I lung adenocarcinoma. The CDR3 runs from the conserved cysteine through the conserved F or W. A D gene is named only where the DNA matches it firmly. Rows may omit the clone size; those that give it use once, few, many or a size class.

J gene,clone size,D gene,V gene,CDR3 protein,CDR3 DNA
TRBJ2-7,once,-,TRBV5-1,CASSLSGEEGEQYF,TGCGCCAGCAGCTTATCCGGGGAAGAAGGTGAGCAGTACTTC
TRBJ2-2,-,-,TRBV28,CASISTNTGELFF,TGTGCCAGCATATCCACCAACACCGGGGAGCTGTTTTTT
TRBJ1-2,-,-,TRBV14,CASSQGGVFGYTF,TGTGCCAGCAGCCAAGGCGGGGTGTTCGGCTACACCTTC
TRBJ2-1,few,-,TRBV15,CATSTRMGSYNEQFF,TGTGCCACCAGCACCCGAATGGGATCCTACAATGAGCAGTTCTTC
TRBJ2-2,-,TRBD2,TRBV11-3,CASRSGLAGGNTGELFF,TGTGCCAGCAGAAGCGGACTAGCGGGGGGGAACACCGGGGAGCTGTTTTTT
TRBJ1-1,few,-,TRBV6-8,CASSYSWSTEAFF,TGTGCCAGCAGTTACTCCTGGAGCACTGAAGCTTTCTTT
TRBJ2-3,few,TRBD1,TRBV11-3,CASSQATGQGRPDTQYF,TGTGCCAGCAGCCAAGCCACGGGACAGGGGAGGCCAGATACGCAGTATTTT
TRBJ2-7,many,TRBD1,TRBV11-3,CASSPDRATYEQYF,TGTGCCAGCAGCCCGGACAGGGCAACCTACGAGCAGTACTTC
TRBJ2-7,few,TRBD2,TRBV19,CASSVAGVVYEQYF,TGTGCCAGTAGTGTAGCGGGAGTGGTCTACGAGCAGTACTTC
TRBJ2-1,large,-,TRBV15,CATGVLGHWNEQFF,TGTGCCACCGGGGTGCTGGGCCATTGGAATGAGCAGTTCTTC
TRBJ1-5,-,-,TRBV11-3,CASSLGHSNQPQHF,TGTGCCAGCAGCTTGGGGCATAGCAATCAGCCCCAGCATTTT
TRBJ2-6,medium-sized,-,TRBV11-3,CASSSQSGTGANVLTF,TGTGCCAGCAGCTCCCAGTCAGGTACGGGGGCCAACGTCCTGACTTTC
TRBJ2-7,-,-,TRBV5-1,CASSLGRETYEQYF,TGCGCCAGCAGCTTGGGCAGGGAAACCTACGAGCAGTACTTC
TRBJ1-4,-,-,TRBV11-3,CASSSRSVGGGEKLFF,TGTGCCAGCAGCTCCCGGTCGGTAGGGGGTGGCGAAAAACTGTTTTTT
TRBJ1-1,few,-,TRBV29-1,CSVEGRGLGTEAFF,TGCAGCGTTGAAGGGCGAGGGTTGGGCACTGAAGCTTTCTTT